The clone carrying this TCR beta chain was observed a single time. Its target is not known. This sample was taken from a study of siplizumab effects on memory and regulatory T cells. Method: immunoSEQ multiplex PCR; TCRdb's copy keeps in-frame clones and lacks some. Counted here are under 85,000 clones, around 90% occurring once; the ten biggest clones make up approximately 1.7%. Germline V gene sequence: CDR1 SEHNR, CDR2 FQNEAQ (reference sequence). This CDR3 is 16 amino acids long. V shed 5 bases and J 9 bases; nucleotides not matched to a gene: 15. Study-level results: Sequences below about 10^-5 frequency were poorly captured. As a result, only a minor fraction of alloreactive clones mapped to unstimulated subsets. Alloreactive sequences traceable to unstimulated CD4+ memory cells were significantly reduced by siplizumab. Tregs proliferating in siplizumab cultures lacked confirmation of their suppressive function. Greater diversity than memory cells seemed evident in naive T cells, which also appeared to be major alloresponse contributors.

This receptor was obtained from a human donor in good health. Sequenced sample: Tregs sorted from blood. The rearrangement links TRBV7-9 to TRBJ2-1, with 8 bases fitting TRBD2. Written as DNA, the CDR3 is TGTGCCAGCAGCCGACCGGGACTAGGGGGAAGCGGTGAGCAGTTCTTC. Protein product: CASSRPGLGGSGEQFF.